This paragraph covers one T cell receptor beta chain sequence. Germline loops: CDR1 SEHNR, CDR2 FQNEAQ (reference sequence). The length of the CDR3 is 15 residues. The V segment lost 8 bases and the J segment 3 bases; nucleotides outside the gene matches: 10. The record originates from a study of PD-L1 blockade in urothelial cancer. Study overall: Patients with male sex and bladder-origin urothelial cancer accounted for about 90% of the 29 enrolled. At 3 weeks after treatment start (second dose) and again at 6 weeks, blood was analyzed. Blood samples had a median of approximately 150,000 T cells, 75,000 or so unique TCRs, and clonality 0.075 to 0.095.

The assay was immunoSEQ multiplex PCR, and TCRdb's table has in-frame clones only and misses some. The table lists around 40,000 clones, about 89% of them singletons. Sample contribution per patient ranged from 1 to 8, covering pretreatment and on-treatment. The rearrangement uses TRBV7-9 and TRBJ2-3; 8 nucleotides line up with TRBD2. This sequence originates from a man aged 55 to 70 with urothelial cancer. The source material was PBMCs, sampled around atezolizumab (anti-PD-L1) treatment. The CDR3 region has the DNA TGTGCCAGCGGGACCGGGACTAGTCTGACAGATACGCAGTATTTT. It yields the protein CASGTGTSLTDTQYF.